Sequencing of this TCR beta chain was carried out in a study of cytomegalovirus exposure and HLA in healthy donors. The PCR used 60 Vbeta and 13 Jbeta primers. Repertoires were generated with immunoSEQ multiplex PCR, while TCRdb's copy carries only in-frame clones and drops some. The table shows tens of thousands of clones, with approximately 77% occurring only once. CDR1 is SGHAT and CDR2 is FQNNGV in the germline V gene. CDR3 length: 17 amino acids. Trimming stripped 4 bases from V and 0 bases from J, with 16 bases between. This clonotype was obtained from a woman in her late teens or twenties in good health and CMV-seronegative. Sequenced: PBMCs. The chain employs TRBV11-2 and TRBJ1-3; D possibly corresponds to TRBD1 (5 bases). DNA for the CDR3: TGTGCCAGCAGCTCAAGGGGAGGGACGGTCTCTGGAAACACCATATATTTT. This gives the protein CASSSRGGTVSGNTIYF.